This TCR beta chain was observed in a study of blood T cell repertoires in COVID-19. Study members were between about 18 and 95 years old and lived in over 20 US regions. Cohort 3 donors were reported recovered after two negative PCRs, clearance, or symptom resolution. The protocol was immunoSEQ multiplex PCR, while the TCRdb copy is restricted to in-frame clones and leaves out a portion. The table lists over 400,000 clones, roughly nine tenths of them singletons. CDR1 is SNHLY, CDR2 FYNNEI, per germline. Trimming took 5 bases from V and 14 from J; bases not matched to a gene: 6. The CDR3 has 12 amino acids.

This TCR was sampled from a woman aged 55-70 years who had recovered from COVID-19. V usage is TRBV2 and J usage is TRBJ1-6, with 7 bases matching TRBD1. The sequencing input was PBMCs or T cells enriched from blood (not recorded which). In nucleotides, the CDR3 is TGTGCCAGCAGTTTAGACAGGGAGGCCCTCCACTTT. Translating it yields CASSLDREALHF.